A selection of T cell receptor beta chains follows, all from one sample in a study of blood T cell repertoires in COVID-19. Sequencing used immunoSEQ multiplex PCR; TCRdb keeps in-frame clones, though not all of them. The repertoire holds 85,000 to 130,000 clones, with roughly 90% as singletons. Sequences were obtained from peripheral blood. The receptor set was obtained from a man between 60 and 75 years old with acute or convalescent COVID-19. Both conserved end residues are part of each CDR3. Fields, in order: CDR3 length, D gene, V gene, clone size, J gene, CDR3 protein, CDR3 DNA. A D gene is named only where the DNA matches it firmly. Not every row has a clone size; where given, it reads once, few, many or a size class.

cdr3_length: 13
d_call: NA
v_call: TRBV6-1
clone_size: NA
j_call: TRBJ1-2
cdr3_aa: CASSERGWYGYTF
cdr3_nt: TGTGCCAGCAGTGAGCGGGGCTGGTATGGCTACACCTTC

cdr3_length: 15
d_call: TRBD1
v_call: TRBV9
clone_size: NA
j_call: TRBJ2-2
cdr3_aa: CASRVSQGAAGELFF
cdr3_nt: TGTGCCAGCCGCGTATCCCAGGGGGCGGCCGGGGAGCTGTTTTTT

cdr3_length: 13
d_call: NA
v_call: TRBV30
clone_size: NA
j_call: TRBJ1-6
cdr3_aa: CAWSVGVQSPLHF
cdr3_nt: TGTGCCTGGAGTGTCGGGGTTCAGTCACCCCTCCACTTT

cdr3_length: 19
d_call: TRBD2
v_call: TRBV5-1
clone_size: NA
j_call: TRBJ2-1
cdr3_aa: CASSVGLAGGLSSYNEQFF
cdr3_nt: TGCGCCAGCAGCGTGGGACTAGCGGGAGGTCTAAGCTCCTACAATGAGCAGTTCTTC

cdr3_length: 15
d_call: NA
v_call: TRBV5-4
clone_size: NA
j_call: TRBJ2-1
cdr3_aa: CASSSERSSYNEQFF
cdr3_nt: TGTGCCAGCAGCTCGGAGAGGAGCTCCTACAATGAGCAGTTCTTC

cdr3_length: 16
d_call: NA
v_call: TRBV4-1
clone_size: NA
j_call: TRBJ2-2
cdr3_aa: CASSQGDRRNTGELFF
cdr3_nt: TGCGCCAGCAGCCAAGGTGACAGGAGGAACACCGGGGAGCTGTTTTTT

cdr3_length: 15
d_call: TRBD1
v_call: TRBV2
clone_size: NA
j_call: TRBJ2-2
cdr3_aa: CASSDGDSGTGELFF
cdr3_nt: TGTGCCAGCAGTGATGGGGACAGTGGAACCGGGGAGCTGTTTTTT

cdr3_length: 16
d_call: TRBD2
v_call: TRBV2
clone_size: NA
j_call: TRBJ2-5
cdr3_aa: CASSGLGGRAGETQYF
cdr3_nt: TGTGCCAGCAGTGGCCTCGGCGGGAGGGCCGGGGAGACCCAGTACTTC

cdr3_length: 14
d_call: TRBD2
v_call: TRBV5-1
clone_size: NA
j_call: TRBJ2-7
cdr3_aa: CASSSTSGSGEQYF
cdr3_nt: TGCGCCAGCAGCTCGACTAGCGGGAGTGGCGAGCAGTACTTC

cdr3_length: 16
d_call: TRBD2
v_call: TRBV18
clone_size: NA
j_call: TRBJ2-7
cdr3_aa: CASSPSGIGGTYEQYF
cdr3_nt: TGTGCCAGCTCACCTAGCGGGATTGGCGGAACCTACGAGCAGTACTTC

cdr3_length: 19
d_call: TRBD2
v_call: TRBV11-3
clone_size: once
j_call: TRBJ2-3
cdr3_aa: CASSLVPPTYGGRADTQYF
cdr3_nt: TGTGCCAGCAGCTTAGTTCCGCCGACTTATGGCGGGAGAGCGGATACGCAGTATTTT

cdr3_length: 15
d_call: NA
v_call: TRBV2
clone_size: NA
j_call: TRBJ2-1
cdr3_aa: CASSDTRSLRNEQFF
cdr3_nt: TGTGCCAGCAGTGATACTAGATCTCTCAGGAATGAGCAGTTCTTC

cdr3_length: 13
d_call: TRBD1
v_call: TRBV12-5
clone_size: NA
j_call: TRBJ1-2
cdr3_aa: CASGPRGDLGYTF
cdr3_nt: TGTGCTAGTGGTCCCAGGGGGGACTTGGGCTACACCTTC

cdr3_length: 15
d_call: TRBD2
v_call: TRBV19
clone_size: NA
j_call: TRBJ2-1
cdr3_aa: CASSWPTSGINEQFF
cdr3_nt: TGTGCCAGTAGCTGGCCGACTAGCGGGATCAATGAGCAGTTCTTC

cdr3_length: 13
d_call: TRBD1
v_call: TRBV7-6
clone_size: NA
j_call: TRBJ2-1
cdr3_aa: CASSSRTGVEQFF
cdr3_nt: TGTGCCAGCAGCTCACGGACAGGGGTTGAGCAGTTCTTC

cdr3_length: 13
d_call: TRBD1
v_call: TRBV25-1
clone_size: NA
j_call: TRBJ2-7
cdr3_aa: CASRGQGLYEQYF
cdr3_nt: TGTGCCAGCCGAGGACAGGGCCTTTACGAGCAGTACTTC

cdr3_length: 21
d_call: TRBD2
v_call: TRBV9
clone_size: NA
j_call: TRBJ2-2
cdr3_aa: CASSPVGGRKLAGADTGELFF
cdr3_nt: TGTGCCAGCAGCCCGGTGGGGGGAAGGAAACTAGCGGGAGCGGACACCGGGGAGCTGTTTTTT

cdr3_length: 14
d_call: NA
v_call: TRBV6-5
clone_size: NA
j_call: TRBJ1-3
cdr3_aa: CASSYSYQGNTIYF
cdr3_nt: TGTGCCAGCAGTTACTCTTACCAGGGAAACACCATATATTTT

cdr3_length: 16
d_call: TRBD1
v_call: TRBV11-3
clone_size: NA
j_call: TRBJ1-4
cdr3_aa: CASSSATGTGLRKLFF
cdr3_nt: TGTGCCAGCAGCTCCGCGACCGGGACAGGGTTACGGAAACTGTTTTTT

cdr3_length: 11
d_call: NA
v_call: TRBV19
clone_size: NA
j_call: TRBJ2-5
cdr3_aa: CASRRGGTQYF
cdr3_nt: TGTGCCAGTAGGCGTGGTGGGACCCAGTACTTC

cdr3_length: 15
d_call: NA
v_call: TRBV10-3
clone_size: NA
j_call: TRBJ2-2
cdr3_aa: CAIRRTAGDTGELFF
cdr3_nt: TGTGCCATCAGGCGGACAGCTGGGGACACCGGGGAGCTGTTTTTT

cdr3_length: 17
d_call: NA
v_call: TRBV4-1
clone_size: NA
j_call: TRBJ1-3
cdr3_aa: CASSPLGQSHSGNTIYF
cdr3_nt: TGCGCCAGCAGCCCCCTTGGACAGTCTCACTCTGGAAACACCATATATTTT

cdr3_length: 15
d_call: NA
v_call: TRBV20-1
clone_size: NA
j_call: TRBJ1-3
cdr3_aa: CSASGDRSSGNTIYF
cdr3_nt: TGCAGTGCTAGTGGCGACAGGTCGAGTGGAAACACCATATATTTT

cdr3_length: 17
d_call: TRBD2
v_call: TRBV9
clone_size: NA
j_call: TRBJ2-6
cdr3_aa: CASSPEREGPGANVLTF
cdr3_nt: TGTGCCAGCAGCCCGGAACGGGAGGGCCCTGGGGCCAACGTCCTGACTTTC

cdr3_length: 15
d_call: NA
v_call: TRBV28
clone_size: NA
j_call: TRBJ1-1
cdr3_aa: CASSLSTGTRAEAFF
cdr3_nt: TGTGCCAGCAGTTTATCTACAGGAACAAGGGCTGAAGCTTTCTTT

cdr3_length: 19
d_call: TRBD2
v_call: TRBV18
clone_size: NA
j_call: TRBJ2-2
cdr3_aa: CASSPLPGLAFGDTGELFF
cdr3_nt: TGTGCCAGCTCCCCATTACCGGGACTAGCGTTTGGGGACACCGGGGAGCTGTTTTTT

cdr3_length: 13
d_call: NA
v_call: TRBV6-5
clone_size: once
j_call: TRBJ2-5
cdr3_aa: CASSYTRAQTQYF
cdr3_nt: TGTGCCAGCAGTTACACCAGGGCGCAGACCCAGTACTTC

cdr3_length: 18
d_call: TRBD2
v_call: TRBV5-1
clone_size: NA
j_call: TRBJ2-2
cdr3_aa: CASSLTVAGGPDTGELFF
cdr3_nt: TGCGCCAGCAGCTTGACGGTAGCGGGAGGGCCTGACACCGGGGAGCTGTTTTTT

cdr3_length: 18
d_call: TRBD2
v_call: TRBV28
clone_size: NA
j_call: TRBJ2-3
cdr3_aa: CASSTPLGLAGETDTQYF
cdr3_nt: TGTGCCAGCAGTACCCCCTTGGGACTAGCGGGAGAAACAGATACGCAGTATTTT

cdr3_length: 17
d_call: TRBD1
v_call: TRBV2
clone_size: NA
j_call: TRBJ1-5
cdr3_aa: CASGGGTGGFSNQPQHF
cdr3_nt: TGTGCCAGCGGGGGAGGGACAGGGGGCTTTAGCAATCAGCCCCAGCATTTT

cdr3_length: 14
d_call: TRBD1
v_call: TRBV7-7
clone_size: NA
j_call: TRBJ2-2
cdr3_aa: CASSWGQATGELFF
cdr3_nt: TGTGCTAGCAGCTGGGGACAGGCCACCGGGGAGCTGTTTTTT

cdr3_length: 15
d_call: TRBD1
v_call: TRBV5-1
clone_size: NA
j_call: TRBJ1-4
cdr3_aa: CASSFLPGQAEKLFF
cdr3_nt: TGCGCCAGCAGCTTCCTACCGGGACAGGCAGAAAAACTGTTTTTT

cdr3_length: 14
d_call: TRBD1
v_call: TRBV28
clone_size: NA
j_call: TRBJ1-5
cdr3_aa: CASSQGGQRQPQHF
cdr3_nt: TGTGCCAGCAGCCAAGGGGGACAGAGGCAGCCCCAGCATTTT

cdr3_length: 14
d_call: TRBD1
v_call: TRBV27
clone_size: NA
j_call: TRBJ1-2
cdr3_aa: CASSSETGVYGYTF
cdr3_nt: TGTGCCAGCAGTTCAGAAACAGGGGTCTATGGCTACACCTTC

cdr3_length: 12
d_call: NA
v_call: TRBV6-4
clone_size: NA
j_call: TRBJ1-5
cdr3_aa: CVSSQGWQPQHF
cdr3_nt: TGTGTCAGCAGTCAGGGCTGGCAGCCCCAGCATTTT

cdr3_length: 14
d_call: TRBD1
v_call: TRBV5-1
clone_size: few
j_call: TRBJ1-2
cdr3_aa: CASSLDRANYGYTF
cdr3_nt: TGCGCCAGCAGTCTGGACAGGGCAAACTATGGCTACACCTTC

cdr3_length: 14
d_call: NA
v_call: TRBV28
clone_size: few
j_call: TRBJ1-3
cdr3_aa: CASSLTRAGNTIYF
cdr3_nt: TGTGCCAGCAGTCTCACGAGGGCGGGAAACACCATATATTTT

cdr3_length: 16
d_call: TRBD1
v_call: TRBV5-4
clone_size: NA
j_call: TRBJ1-2
cdr3_aa: CASSPFFTGGVYGYTF
cdr3_nt: TGTGCCAGCAGCCCCTTTTTTACAGGGGGCGTCTATGGCTACACCTTC

cdr3_length: 16
d_call: NA
v_call: TRBV4-2
clone_size: once
j_call: TRBJ1-2
cdr3_aa: CASSQEGAQTFYGYTF
cdr3_nt: TGTGCCAGCAGCCAAGAGGGGGCACAAACGTTCTATGGCTACACCTTC

cdr3_length: 16
d_call: TRBD2
v_call: TRBV7-6
clone_size: NA
j_call: TRBJ2-1
cdr3_aa: CASSLAVAGGRGEQFF
cdr3_nt: TGTGCCAGCAGCTTAGCGGTTGCGGGAGGGAGGGGTGAGCAGTTCTTC

cdr3_length: 12
d_call: TRBD1
v_call: TRBV30
clone_size: NA
j_call: TRBJ1-5
cdr3_aa: CAAGGSNQPQHF
cdr3_nt: TGTGCCGCAGGGGGGAGCAATCAGCCCCAGCATTTT